The count of the clone carrying this T cell receptor beta chain is one. The investigators amplified TCR beta CDR3 regions from RNA transcripts. Carried out on the TCR CDR3, a first-round RT-PCR used the HTBI primer set. TCRdb called the multiplex PCR reads again in MiXCR, with one record for every CDR3 protein. The table has fewer than 450,000 distinct CDR3 sequences, roughly a sixth seen once; the top ten hold around a third. Trimming took 2 bases from V and 12 from J; bases not matched to a gene: 9. Germline CDR1 and CDR2: MDHEN and SYDVKM. The CDR3 sequence is 14 residues long. These data come from a study of T cells in Graves' hyperthyroidism and ophthalmopathy. Uncontrolled infection, other autoimmune disease, pregnancy and lactation each barred patients from inclusion.

The sample was blood. The TCR comes from a woman in her 30s with Graves' hyperthyroidism that later progressed to Graves' ophthalmopathy. V and J are TRBV28 and TRBJ2-1; 8 bases align to TRBD2. This CDR3 reads CASSLDPLGGAQFF. The CDR3 DNA reads as TGTGCCAGCAGTTTAGACCCCCTCGGGGGGGCGCAGTTCTTC.